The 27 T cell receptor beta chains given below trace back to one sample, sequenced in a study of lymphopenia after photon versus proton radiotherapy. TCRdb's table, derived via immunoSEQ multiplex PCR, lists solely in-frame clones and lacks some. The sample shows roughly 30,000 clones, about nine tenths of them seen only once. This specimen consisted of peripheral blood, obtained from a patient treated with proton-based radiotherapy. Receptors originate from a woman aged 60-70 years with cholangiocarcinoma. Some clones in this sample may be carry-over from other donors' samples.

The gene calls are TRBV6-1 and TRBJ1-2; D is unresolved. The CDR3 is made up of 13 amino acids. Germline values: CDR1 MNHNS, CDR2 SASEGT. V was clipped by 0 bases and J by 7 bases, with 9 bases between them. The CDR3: CASSEASTVGYTF. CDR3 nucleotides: TGTGCCAGCAGTGAAGCTTCGACTGTTGGCTACACCTTC.

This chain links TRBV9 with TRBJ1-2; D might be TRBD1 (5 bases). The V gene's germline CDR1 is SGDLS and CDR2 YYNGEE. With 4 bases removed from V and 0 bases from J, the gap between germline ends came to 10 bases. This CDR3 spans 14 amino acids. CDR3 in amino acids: CASSFLDTNYGYTF. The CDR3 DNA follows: TGTGCCAGCAGCTTTTTGGACACTAACTATGGCTACACCTTC.

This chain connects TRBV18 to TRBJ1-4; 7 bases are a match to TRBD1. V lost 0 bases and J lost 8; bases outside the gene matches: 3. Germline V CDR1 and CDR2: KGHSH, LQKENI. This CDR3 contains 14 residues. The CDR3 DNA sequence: TGTGCCAGCTCACCACCTACAGGGGCAGAAAAACTGTTTTTT. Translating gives CASSPPTGAEKLFF. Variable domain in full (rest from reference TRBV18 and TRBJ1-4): NAGVMQNPRHLVRRRGQEARLRCSPMKGHSHVYWYRQLPEEGLKFMVYLQKENIIDESGMPKERFSAEFPKEGPSILRIQQVVRGDSAAYFCASSPPTGAEKLFFGSGTQLSVL.

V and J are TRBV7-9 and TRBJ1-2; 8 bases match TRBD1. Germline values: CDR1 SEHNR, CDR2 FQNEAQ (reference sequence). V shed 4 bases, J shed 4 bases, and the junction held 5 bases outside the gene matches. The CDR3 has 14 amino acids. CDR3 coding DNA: TGTGCCAGCAGCTCGGGACAGGCGCTCTATGGCTACACCTTC. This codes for CASSSGQALYGYTF.

The CDR3 region is CASSHHPGLAGTGTQYF. The DNA for the CDR3 is TGTGCCAGCAGCCACCACCCGGGACTAGCGGGTACCGGGACCCAGTACTTC. This sequence joins TRBV14 and TRBJ2-5, with 12 bases identical to TRBD2. The CDR3 spans 17 residues. Trimming removed 3 bases from V and 7 bases from J; junction bases left unmatched: 12. The germline V gene encodes CDR1 SGHDN and CDR2 FVKESK. The variable domain in full, with the rest retrieved from reference TRBV14 and TRBJ2-5, is EAGVTQFPSHSVIEKGQTVTLRCDPISGHDNLYWYRRVMGKEIKFLLHFVKESKQDESGMPNNRFLAERTGGTYSTLKVQPAELEDSGVYFCASSHHPGLAGTGTQYFGPGTRLLVL.

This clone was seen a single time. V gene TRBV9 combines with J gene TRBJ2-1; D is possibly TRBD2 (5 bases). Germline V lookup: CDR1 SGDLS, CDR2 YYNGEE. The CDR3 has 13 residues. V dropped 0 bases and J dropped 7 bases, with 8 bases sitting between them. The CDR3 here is CASSVGSGNEQFF. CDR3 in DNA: TGTGCCAGCAGCGTAGGATCGGGGAATGAGCAGTTCTTC.

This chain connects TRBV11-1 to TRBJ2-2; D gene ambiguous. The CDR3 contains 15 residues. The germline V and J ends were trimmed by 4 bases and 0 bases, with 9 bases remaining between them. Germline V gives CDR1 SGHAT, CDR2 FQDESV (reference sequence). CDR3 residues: CASSSDWTNTGELFF. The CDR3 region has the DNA TGTGCCAGCAGCTCCGACTGGACGAACACCGGGGAGCTGTTTTTT.

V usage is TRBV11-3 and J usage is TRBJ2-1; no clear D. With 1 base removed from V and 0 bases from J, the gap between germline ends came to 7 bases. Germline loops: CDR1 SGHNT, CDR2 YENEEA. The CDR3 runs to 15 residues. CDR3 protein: CASSLGDSSYNEQFF. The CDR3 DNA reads TGTGCCAGCAGCTTAGGGGATAGCTCCTACAATGAGCAGTTCTTC.

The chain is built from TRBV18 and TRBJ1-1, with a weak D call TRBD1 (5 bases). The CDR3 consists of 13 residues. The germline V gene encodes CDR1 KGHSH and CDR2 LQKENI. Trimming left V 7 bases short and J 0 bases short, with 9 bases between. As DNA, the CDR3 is TGTGCCAGCTTGGGGGGGATGAACACTGAAGCTTTCTTT. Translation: CASLGGMNTEAFF.

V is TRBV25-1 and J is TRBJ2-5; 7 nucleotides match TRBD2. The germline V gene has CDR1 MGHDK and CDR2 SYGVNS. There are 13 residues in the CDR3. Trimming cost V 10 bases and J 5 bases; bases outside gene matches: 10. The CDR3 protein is CATSFWGGETQYF. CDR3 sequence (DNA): TGTGCCACCTCTTTTTGGGGAGGGGAGACCCAGTACTTC.

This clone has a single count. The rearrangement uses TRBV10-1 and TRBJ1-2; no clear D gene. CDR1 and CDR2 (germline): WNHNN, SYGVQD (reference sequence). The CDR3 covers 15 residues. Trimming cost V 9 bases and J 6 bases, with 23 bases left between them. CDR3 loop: CARGKDGSHADGYTF. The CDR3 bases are TGCGCCAGAGGAAAGGACGGGTCCCATGCTGATGGCTACACCTTC.

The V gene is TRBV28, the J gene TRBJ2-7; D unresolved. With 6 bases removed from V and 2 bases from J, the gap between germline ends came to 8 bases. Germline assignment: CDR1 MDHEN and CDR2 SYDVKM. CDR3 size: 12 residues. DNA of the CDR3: TGTGCCAGCAGCCCCCCCACCTACGAGCAGTACTTC. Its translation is CASSPPTYEQYF.

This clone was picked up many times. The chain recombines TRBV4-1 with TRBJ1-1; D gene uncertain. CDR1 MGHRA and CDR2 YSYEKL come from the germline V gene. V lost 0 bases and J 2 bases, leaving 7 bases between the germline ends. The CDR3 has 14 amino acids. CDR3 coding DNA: TGCGCCAGCAGCCAAGATTCAGGCAACACTGAAGCTTTCTTT. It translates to CASSQDSGNTEAFF.

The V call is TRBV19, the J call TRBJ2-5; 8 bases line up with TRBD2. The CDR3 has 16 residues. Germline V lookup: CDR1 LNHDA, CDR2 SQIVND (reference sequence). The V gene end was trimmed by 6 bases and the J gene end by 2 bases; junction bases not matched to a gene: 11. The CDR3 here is CASSPGGVTVQETQYF. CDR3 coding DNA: TGTGCCAGTAGCCCCGGGGGGGTCACCGTACAAGAGACCCAGTACTTC. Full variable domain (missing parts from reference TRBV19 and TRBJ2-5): DGGITQSPKYLFRKEGQNVTLSCEQNLNHDAMYWYRQDPGQGLRLIYYSQIVNDFQKGDIAEGYSVSREKKESFPLTVTSAQKNPTAFYLCASSPGGVTVQETQYFGPGTRLLVL.

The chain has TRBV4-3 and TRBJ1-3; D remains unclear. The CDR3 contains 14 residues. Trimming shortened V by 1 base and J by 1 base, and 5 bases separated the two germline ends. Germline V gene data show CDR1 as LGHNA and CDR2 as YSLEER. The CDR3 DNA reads TGCGCCAGCAGCCAAGGGGTTTCTGGAAACACCATATATTTT. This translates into CASSQGVSGNTIYF.

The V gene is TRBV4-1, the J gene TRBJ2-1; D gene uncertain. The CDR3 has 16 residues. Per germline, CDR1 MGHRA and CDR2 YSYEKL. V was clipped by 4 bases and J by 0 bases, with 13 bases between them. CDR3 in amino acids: CASSLDGGSSYNEQFF. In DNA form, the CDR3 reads TGCGCCAGCAGCCTCGATGGCGGAAGCTCCTACAATGAGCAGTTCTTC.

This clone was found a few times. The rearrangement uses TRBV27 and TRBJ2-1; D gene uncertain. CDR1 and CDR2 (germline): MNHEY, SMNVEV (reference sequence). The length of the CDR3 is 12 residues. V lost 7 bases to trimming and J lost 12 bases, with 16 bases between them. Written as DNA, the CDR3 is TGTGCCAGCACCCTCCGTGGGTTGAGGCAGTTCTTC. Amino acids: CASTLRGLRQFF.

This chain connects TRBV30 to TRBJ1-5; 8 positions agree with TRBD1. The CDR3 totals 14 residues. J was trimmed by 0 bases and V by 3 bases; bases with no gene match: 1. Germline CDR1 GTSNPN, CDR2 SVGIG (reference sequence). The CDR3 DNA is TGTGCCTGGAGCAGGGGGCTTAGCAATCAGCCCCAGCATTTT. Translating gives CAWSRGLSNQPQHF.

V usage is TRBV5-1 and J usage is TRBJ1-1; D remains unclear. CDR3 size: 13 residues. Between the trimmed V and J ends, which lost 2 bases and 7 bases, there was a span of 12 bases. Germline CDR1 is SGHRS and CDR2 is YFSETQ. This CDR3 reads CASSFGGFYEAFF. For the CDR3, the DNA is TGCGCCAGCAGCTTTGGTGGATTTTATGAAGCTTTCTTT.

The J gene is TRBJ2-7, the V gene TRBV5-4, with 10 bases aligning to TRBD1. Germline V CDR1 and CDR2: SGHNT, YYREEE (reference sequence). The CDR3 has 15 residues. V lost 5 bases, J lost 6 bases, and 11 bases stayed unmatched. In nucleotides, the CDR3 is TGTGCCAGCAGAGCCGGGACAGGGGCGTTCGGCGAGCAGTACTTC. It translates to CASRAGTGAFGEQYF.

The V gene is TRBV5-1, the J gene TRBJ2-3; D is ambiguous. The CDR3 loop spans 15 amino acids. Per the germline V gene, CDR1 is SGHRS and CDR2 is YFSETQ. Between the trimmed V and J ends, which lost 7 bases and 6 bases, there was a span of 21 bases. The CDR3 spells CASGTTGPATDTQYF. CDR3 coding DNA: TGCGCCAGCGGAACTACCGGGCCAGCAACGGATACGCAGTATTTT.

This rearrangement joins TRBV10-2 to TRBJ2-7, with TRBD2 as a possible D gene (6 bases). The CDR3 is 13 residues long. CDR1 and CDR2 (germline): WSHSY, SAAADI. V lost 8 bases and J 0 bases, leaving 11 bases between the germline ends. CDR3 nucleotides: TGCGCCAGCGGGGCGGGAAGCTCCTACGAGCAGTACTTC. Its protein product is CASGAGSSYEQYF.

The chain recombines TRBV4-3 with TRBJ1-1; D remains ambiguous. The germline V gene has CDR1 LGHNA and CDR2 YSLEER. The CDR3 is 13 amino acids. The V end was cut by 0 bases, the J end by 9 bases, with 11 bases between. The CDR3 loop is CASSQDRVTQAFF. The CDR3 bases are TGCGCCAGCAGCCAAGATCGTGTGACACAAGCTTTCTTT.

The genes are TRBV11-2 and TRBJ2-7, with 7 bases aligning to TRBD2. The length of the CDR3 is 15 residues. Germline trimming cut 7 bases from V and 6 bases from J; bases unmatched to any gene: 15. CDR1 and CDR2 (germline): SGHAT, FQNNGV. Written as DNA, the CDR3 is TGTGCCAGCACCACCACGGGAGGACCGCTTGCCGAGCAGTACTTC. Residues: CASTTTGGPLAEQYF. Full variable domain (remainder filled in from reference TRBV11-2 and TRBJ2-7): EAGVAQSPRYKIIEKRQSVAFWCNPISGHATLYWYQQILGQGPKLLIQFQNNGVVDDSQLPKDRFSAERLKGVDSTLKIQPAKLEDSAVYLCASTTTGGPLAEQYFGPGTRLTVT.

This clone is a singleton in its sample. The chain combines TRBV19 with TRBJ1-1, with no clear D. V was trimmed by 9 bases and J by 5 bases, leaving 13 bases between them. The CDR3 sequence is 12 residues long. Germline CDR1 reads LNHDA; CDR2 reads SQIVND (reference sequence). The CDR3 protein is CASKGVWTEAFF. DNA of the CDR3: TGTGCCAGCAAGGGTGTTTGGACTGAAGCTTTCTTT.

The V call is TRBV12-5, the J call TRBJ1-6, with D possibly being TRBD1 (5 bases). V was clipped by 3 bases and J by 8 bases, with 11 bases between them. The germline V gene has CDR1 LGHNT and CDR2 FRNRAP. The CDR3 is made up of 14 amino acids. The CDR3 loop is CASGFEGLDSPLHF. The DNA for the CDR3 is TGTGCTAGTGGTTTCGAGGGGCTGGATTCACCCCTCCACTTT. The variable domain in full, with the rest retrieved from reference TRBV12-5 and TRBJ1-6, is DARVTQTPRHKVTEMGQEVTMRCQPILGHNTVFWYRQTMMQGLELLAYFRNRAPLDDSGMPKDRFSAEMPDATLATLKIQPSEPRDSAVYFCASGFEGLDSPLHFGNGTRLTVT.

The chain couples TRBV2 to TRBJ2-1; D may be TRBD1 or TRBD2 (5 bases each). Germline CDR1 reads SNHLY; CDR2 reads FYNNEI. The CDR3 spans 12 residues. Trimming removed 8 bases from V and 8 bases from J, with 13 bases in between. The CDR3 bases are TGTGCCAGCGAGTGGGACGTGGATGAGCAGTTCTTC. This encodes CASEWDVDEQFF. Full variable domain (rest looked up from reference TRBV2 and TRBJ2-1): EPEVTQTPSHQVTQMGQEVILRCVPISNHLYFYWYRQILGQKVEFLVSFYNNEISEKSEIFDDQFSVERPDGSNFTLKIRSTKLEDSAMYFCASEWDVDEQFFGPGTRLTVL.